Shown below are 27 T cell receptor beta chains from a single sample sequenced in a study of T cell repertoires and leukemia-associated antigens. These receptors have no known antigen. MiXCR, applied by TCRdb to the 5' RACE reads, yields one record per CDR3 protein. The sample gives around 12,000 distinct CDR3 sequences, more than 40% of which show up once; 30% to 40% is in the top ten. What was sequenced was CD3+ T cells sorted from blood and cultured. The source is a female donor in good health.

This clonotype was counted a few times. The DNA for the CDR3 is TGTGCCAGCAGCTTGGGGACAGGGCCCTATGGCTACACCTTC. Amino acids: CASSLGTGPYGYTF. This rearrangement joins TRBV5-5 to TRBJ1-2, with TRBD1 matching over 8 bases. The ends lost 0 bases at V and 4 bases at J; junction bases unmatched: 2. CDR3 size: 14 residues. Germline CDR1 reads SGHKS; CDR2 reads YYEKEE (reference sequence).

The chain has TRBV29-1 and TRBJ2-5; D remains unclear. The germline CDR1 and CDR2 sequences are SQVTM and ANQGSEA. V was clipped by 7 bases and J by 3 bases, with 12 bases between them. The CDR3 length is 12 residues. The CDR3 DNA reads TGCAGCGCCCGTTGGGCCAAAGAGACCCAGTACTTC. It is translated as CSARWAKETQYF.

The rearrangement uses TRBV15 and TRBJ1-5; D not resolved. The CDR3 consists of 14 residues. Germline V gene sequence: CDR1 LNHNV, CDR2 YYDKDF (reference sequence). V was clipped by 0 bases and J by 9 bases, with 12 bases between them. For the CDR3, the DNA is TGTGCCACCAGCAGAGATTTCGGGAGTCCGCCCCAGCATTTT. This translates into CATSRDFGSPPQHF.

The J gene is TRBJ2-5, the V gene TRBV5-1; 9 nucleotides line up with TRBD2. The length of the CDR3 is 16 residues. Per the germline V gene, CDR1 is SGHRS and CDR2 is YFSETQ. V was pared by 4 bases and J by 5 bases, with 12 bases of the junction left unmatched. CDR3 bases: TGCGCCAGCAGCCCACCTGGCGGGAGGGCCAGTGAGACCCAGTACTTC. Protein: CASSPPGGRASETQYF.

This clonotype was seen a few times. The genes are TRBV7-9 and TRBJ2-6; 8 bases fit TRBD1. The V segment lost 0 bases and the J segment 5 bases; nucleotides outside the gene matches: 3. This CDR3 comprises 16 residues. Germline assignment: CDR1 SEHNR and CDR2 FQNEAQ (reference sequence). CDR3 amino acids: CASSLAGTGRANVLTF. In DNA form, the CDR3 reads TGTGCCAGCAGCTTAGCCGGGACAGGTCGGGCCAACGTCCTGACTTTC.

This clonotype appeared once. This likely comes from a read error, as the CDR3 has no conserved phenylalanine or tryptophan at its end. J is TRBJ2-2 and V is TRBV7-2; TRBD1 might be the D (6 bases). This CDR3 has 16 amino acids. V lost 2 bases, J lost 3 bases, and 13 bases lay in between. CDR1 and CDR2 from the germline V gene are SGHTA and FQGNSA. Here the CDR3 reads CASSLTYRAYTGELFS. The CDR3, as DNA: TGTGCCAGCAGCTTAACTTACAGGGCTTACACCGGGGAGCTGTTTTCT.

The CDR3, as DNA: TGTGCCAGTAGTCGTGACAGGGTATCTGGGCAGCCCCAGCATTTT. It specifies CASSRDRVSGQPQHF. The chain couples TRBV19 to TRBJ1-5; 7 bases line up with TRBD1. V lost 5 bases to trimming and J lost 7 bases; unmatched junction nucleotides: 11. There are 15 residues in the CDR3. Germline-derived CDR1 and CDR2 are LNHDA and SQIVND (reference sequence).

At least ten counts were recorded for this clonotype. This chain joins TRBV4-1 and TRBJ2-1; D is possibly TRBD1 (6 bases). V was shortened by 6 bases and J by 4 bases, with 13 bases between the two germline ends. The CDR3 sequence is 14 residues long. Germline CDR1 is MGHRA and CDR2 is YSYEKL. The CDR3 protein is CASRDYQGYNEQFF. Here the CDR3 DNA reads TGCGCCAGCAGGGATTATCAGGGGTACAATGAGCAGTTCTTC.

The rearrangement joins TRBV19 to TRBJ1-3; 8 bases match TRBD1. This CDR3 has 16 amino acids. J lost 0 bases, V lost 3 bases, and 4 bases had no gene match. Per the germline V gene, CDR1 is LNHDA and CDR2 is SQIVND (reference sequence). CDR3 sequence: CASSMKGQGSGNTIYF. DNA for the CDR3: TGTGCCAGTAGTATGAAAGGACAGGGCTCTGGAAACACCATATATTTT.

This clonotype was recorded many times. For the CDR3, the DNA is TGTGCCAGCAGCGTAGCCCACACAGATACGCAGTATTTT. Encoded protein: CASSVAHTDTQYF. V usage is TRBV9 and J usage is TRBJ2-3; D is ambiguous. The CDR3 spans 13 residues. V was trimmed by 0 bases and J by 2 bases, leaving 4 bases between them. Germline V gives CDR1 SGDLS, CDR2 YYNGEE.

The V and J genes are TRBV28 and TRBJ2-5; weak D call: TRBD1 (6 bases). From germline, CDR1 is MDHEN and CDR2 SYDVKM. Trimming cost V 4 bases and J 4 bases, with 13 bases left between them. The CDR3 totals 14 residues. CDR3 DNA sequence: TGTGCCAGCAGTTCTCCGGGACACTCAGAGACCCAGTACTTC. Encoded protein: CASSSPGHSETQYF.

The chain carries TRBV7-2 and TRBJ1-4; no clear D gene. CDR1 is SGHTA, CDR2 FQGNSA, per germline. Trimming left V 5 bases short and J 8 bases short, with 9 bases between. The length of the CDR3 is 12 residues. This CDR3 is CTSSQESEKLFF. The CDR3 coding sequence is TGTACCAGCAGCCAAGAATCGGAAAAACTGTTTTTT. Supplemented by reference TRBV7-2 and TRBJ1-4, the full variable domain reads GAGVSQSPSNKVTEKGKDVELRCDPISGHTALYWYRQSLGQGLEFLIYFQGNSAPDKSGLPSDRFSAERTGGSVSTLTIQRTQQEDSAVYLCTSSQESEKLFFGSGTQLSVL.

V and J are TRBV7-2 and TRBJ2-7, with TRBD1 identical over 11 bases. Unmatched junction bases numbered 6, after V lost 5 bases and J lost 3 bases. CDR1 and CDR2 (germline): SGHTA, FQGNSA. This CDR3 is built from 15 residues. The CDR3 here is CASSVRTGGDYEQYF. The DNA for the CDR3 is TGTGCCAGCAGCGTACGGACAGGGGGCGACTACGAGCAGTACTTC.

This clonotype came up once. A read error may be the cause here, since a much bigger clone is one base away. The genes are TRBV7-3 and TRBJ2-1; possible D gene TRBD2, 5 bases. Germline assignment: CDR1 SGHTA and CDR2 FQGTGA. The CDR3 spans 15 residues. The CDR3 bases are TGTGCCAGCAGCTTAGCCAGCGGAGACTACAATGCGCAGTTCTTC. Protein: CASSLASGDYNAQFF.

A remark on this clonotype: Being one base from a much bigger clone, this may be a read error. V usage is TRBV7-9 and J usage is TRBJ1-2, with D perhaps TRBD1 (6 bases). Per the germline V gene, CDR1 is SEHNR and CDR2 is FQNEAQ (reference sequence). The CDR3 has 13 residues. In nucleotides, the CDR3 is TGTGCCAACAGCAGCACAGGGAACTATGGCTACACCTTC. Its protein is CANSSTGNYGYTF.

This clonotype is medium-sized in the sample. CDR3 in DNA: TGCAGTGCTAGGGGCCTAAGCTCTGGAAACACCATATATTTT. Amino acid sequence: CSARGLSSGNTIYF. The chain employs TRBV20-1 and TRBJ1-3; the D is unclear. In germline, CDR1 is DFQATT, CDR2 SNEGSKA (reference sequence). The length of the CDR3 is 14 residues. Deletions cut 3 bases from V and 0 bases from J, with 9 bases between.

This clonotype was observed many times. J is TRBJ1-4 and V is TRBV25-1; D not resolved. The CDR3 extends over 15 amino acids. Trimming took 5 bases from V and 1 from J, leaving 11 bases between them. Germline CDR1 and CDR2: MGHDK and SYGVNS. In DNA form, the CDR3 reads TGTGCCAGCAGTAGCATGGCAGGAACTAATGAAAAACTGTTTTTT. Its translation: CASSSMAGTNEKLFF.

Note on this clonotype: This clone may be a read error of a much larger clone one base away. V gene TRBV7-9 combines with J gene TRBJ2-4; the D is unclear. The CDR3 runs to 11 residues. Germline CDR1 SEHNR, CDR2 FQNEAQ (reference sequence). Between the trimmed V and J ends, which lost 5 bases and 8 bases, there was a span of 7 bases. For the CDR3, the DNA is TGTGCCAGCAGCGCAGGACACATTCAGTACTTC. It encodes CASSAGHIQYF. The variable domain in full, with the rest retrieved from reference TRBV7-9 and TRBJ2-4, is DTGVSQNPRHKITKRGQNVTFRCDPISEHNRLYWYRQTLGQGPEFLTYFQNEAQLEKSRLLSDRFSAERPKGSFSTLEIQRTEQGDSAMYLCASSAGHIQYFGAGTRLSVL.

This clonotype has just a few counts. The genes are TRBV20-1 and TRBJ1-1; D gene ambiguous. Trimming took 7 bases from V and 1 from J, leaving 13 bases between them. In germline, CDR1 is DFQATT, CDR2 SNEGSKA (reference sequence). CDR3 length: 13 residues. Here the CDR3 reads CSVYGMANTEAFF. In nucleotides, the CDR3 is TGCAGTGTCTACGGGATGGCGAACACTGAAGCTTTCTTT.

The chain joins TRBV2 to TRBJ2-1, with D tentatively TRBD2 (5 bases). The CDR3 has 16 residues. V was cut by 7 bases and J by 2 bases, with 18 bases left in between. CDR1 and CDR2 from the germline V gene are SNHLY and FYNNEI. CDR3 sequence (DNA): TGTGCCAGCACTTCCCTGTCTAGCTACCCCTACAATGAGCAGTTCTTC. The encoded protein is CASTSLSSYPYNEQFF.

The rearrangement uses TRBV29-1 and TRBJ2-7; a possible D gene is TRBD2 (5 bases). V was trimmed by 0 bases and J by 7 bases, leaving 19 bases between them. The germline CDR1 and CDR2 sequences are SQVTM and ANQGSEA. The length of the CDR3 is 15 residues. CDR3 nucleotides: TGCAGCGTTGAAGATCGTGCGAGAGGGCTTCGGGAGCAGTACTTC. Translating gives CSVEDRARGLREQYF.

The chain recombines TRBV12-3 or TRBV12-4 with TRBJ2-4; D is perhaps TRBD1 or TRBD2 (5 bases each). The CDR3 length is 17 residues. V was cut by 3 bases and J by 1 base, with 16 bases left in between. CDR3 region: CASSFWSLGTAKNIQYF. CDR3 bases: TGTGCCAGCAGTTTTTGGAGTCTGGGGACGGCCAAAAACATTCAGTACTTC.

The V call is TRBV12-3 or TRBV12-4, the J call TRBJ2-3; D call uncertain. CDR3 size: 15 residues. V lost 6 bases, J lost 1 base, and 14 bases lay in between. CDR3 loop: CASRDRIRGTDTQYF. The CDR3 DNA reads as TGTGCCAGCAGAGATCGTATACGGGGCACAGATACGCAGTATTTT.

The CDR3 nucleotides are TGTGCCAGCAGTACCGAATATTTAGCGGGAGCCCCGGGAGATACGCAGTATTTT. As protein: CASSTEYLAGAPGDTQYF. The chain has TRBV12-3 or TRBV12-4 and TRBJ2-3; 9 positions agree with TRBD2. With V trimmed by 5 bases and J by 5 bases, 17 bases remained unmatched. The length of the CDR3 is 18 residues.

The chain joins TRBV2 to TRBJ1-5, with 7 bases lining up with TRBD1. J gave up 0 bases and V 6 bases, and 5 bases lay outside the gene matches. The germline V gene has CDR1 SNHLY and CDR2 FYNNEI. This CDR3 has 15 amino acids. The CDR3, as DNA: TGTGCCAGCAGCTTGGGACAGATTAGCAATCAGCCCCAGCATTTT. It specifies CASSLGQISNQPQHF. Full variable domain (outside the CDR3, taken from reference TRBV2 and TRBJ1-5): EPEVTQTPSHQVTQMGQEVILRCVPISNHLYFYWYRQILGQKVEFLVSFYNNEISEKSEIFDDQFSVERPDGSNFTLKIRSTKLEDSAMYFCASSLGQISNQPQHFGDGTRLSIL.

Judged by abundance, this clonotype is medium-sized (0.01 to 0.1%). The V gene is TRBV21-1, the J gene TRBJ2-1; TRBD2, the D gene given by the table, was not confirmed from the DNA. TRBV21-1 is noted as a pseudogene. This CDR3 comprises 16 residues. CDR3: CASSKRLAASYNEQFF. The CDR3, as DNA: TGTGCCAGCAGCAAACGGCTAGCGGCCTCCTACAATGAGCAGTTCTTC.

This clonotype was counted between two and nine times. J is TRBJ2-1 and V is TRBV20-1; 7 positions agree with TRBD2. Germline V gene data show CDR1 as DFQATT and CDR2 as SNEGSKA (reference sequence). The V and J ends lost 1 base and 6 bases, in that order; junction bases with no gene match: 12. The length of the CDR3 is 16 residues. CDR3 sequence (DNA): TGCAGTGCTAGAGGAAAGCATAGCGGGCCCTCCAATGAGCAGTTCTTC. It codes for CSARGKHSGPSNEQFF.